This T cell receptor beta chain was retrieved from a study of OX40 agonist ivuxolimab in advanced cancers. Profiling relied on immunoSEQ multiplex PCR, and the TCRdb table lists in-frame clones only, not all of them. The data show about 36,000 clones, with under 90% seen just once and around 18% held by the top ten. Trimming pared 0 bases from V and 2 bases from J, leaving 4 bases between. Germline V gene data show CDR1 as SEHNR and CDR2 as FQNEAQ (reference sequence). This CDR3 is 13 amino acids long. The chain links TRBV7-9 to TRBJ1-2; no definite D call. The receptor's source is an adult with an advanced solid tumor such as melanoma, head and neck, liver or kidney cancer. Sequencing was performed on CD4+ or CD8+ T cells sorted from blood, taken in a trial of the OX40 agonist ivuxolimab. This CDR3 is CASSLAANYGYTF. The CDR3 nucleotides read TGTGCCAGCAGCTTAGCGGCCAACTATGGCTACACCTTC.